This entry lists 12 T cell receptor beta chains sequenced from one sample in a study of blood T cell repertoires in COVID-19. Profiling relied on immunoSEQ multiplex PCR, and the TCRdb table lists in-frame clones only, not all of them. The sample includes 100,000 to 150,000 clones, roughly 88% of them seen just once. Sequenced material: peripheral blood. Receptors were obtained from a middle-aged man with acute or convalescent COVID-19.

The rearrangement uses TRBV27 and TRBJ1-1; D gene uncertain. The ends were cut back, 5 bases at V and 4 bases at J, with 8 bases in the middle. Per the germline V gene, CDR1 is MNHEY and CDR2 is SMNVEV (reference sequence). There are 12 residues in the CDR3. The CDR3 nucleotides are TGTGCCAGCAGTCAGCGGGGCACTGAAGCTTTCTTT. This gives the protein CASSQRGTEAFF.

CDR3 sequence reads: CASRQIPNTEAFF. In DNA, the CDR3 is TGTGCCAGCAGACAGATTCCGAACACTGAAGCTTTCTTT. V is TRBV14 and J is TRBJ1-1; D call uncertain. Trimming removed 6 bases at V and 1 base at J, with 9 bases between. Germline CDR1 reads SGHDN; CDR2 reads FVKESK. This CDR3 region has 13 residues.

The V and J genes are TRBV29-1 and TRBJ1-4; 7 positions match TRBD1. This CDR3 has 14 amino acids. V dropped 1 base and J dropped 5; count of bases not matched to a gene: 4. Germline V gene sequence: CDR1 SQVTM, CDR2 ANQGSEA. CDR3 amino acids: CSVEAGTDNEKLFF. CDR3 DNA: TGCAGCGTTGAAGCTGGGACAGACAATGAAAAACTGTTTTTT.

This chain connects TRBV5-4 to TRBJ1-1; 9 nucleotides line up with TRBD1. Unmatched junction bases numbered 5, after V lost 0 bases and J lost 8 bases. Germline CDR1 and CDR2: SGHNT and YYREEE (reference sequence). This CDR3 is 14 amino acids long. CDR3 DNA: TGTGCCAGCAGCTTGGGGGACAGGGCCCGGGAAGCTTTCTTT. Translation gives CASSLGDRAREAFF.

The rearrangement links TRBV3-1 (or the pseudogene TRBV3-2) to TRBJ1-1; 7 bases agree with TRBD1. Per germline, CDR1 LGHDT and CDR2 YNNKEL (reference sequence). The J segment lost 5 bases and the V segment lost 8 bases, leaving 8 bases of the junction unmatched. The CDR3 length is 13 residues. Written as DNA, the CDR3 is TGTGCCAGCCGACAGGGTGGAAGGACTGAAGCTTTCTTT. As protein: CASRQGGRTEAFF.

The CDR3 region is CSVDGTDSGNTIYF. CDR3 nucleotides: TGCAGCGTGGATGGGACAGACTCTGGAAACACCATATATTTT. The V call is TRBV29-1, the J call TRBJ1-3, with 7 bases identical to TRBD1. This CDR3 has 14 amino acids. Germline V gene sequence: CDR1 SQVTM, CDR2 ANQGSEA. V shed 6 bases, J shed 0 bases, and the junction held 5 bases outside the gene matches.

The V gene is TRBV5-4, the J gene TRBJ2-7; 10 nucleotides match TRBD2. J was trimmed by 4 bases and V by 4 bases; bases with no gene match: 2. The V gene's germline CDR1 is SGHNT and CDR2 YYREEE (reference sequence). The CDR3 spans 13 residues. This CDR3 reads CASSRTSGYEQYF. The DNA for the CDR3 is TGTGCCAGCAGCCGGACTAGCGGTTACGAGCAGTACTTC.

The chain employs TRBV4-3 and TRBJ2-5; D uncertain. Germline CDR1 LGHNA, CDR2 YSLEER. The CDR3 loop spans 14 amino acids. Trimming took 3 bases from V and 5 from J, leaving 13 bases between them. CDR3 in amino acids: CASSQSWSPETQYF. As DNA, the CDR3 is TGCGCCAGCAGCCAGTCGTGGAGCCCGGAGACCCAGTACTTC.

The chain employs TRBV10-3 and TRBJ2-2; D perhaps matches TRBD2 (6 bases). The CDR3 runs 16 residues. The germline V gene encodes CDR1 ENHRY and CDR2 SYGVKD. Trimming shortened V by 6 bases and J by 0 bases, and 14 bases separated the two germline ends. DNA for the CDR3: TGTGCCATCAGCTCGTGGGGGGAGTCGAACACCGGGGAGCTGTTTTTT. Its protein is CAISSWGESNTGELFF.

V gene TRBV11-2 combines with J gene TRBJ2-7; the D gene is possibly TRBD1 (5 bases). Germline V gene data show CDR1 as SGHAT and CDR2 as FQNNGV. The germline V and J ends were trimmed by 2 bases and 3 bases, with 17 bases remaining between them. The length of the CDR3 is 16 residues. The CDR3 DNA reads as TGTGCCAGCAGCTTAAGGTTTGGGCAGGGCGGCTACGAGCAGTACTTC. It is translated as CASSLRFGQGGYEQYF.

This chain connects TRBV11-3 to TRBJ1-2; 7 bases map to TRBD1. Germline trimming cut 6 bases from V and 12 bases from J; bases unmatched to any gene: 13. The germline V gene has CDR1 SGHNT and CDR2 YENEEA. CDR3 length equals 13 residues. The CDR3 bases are TGTGCCAGCAGTAAACACCAGGGGGTCCCCCACACCTTC. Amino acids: CASSKHQGVPHTF.

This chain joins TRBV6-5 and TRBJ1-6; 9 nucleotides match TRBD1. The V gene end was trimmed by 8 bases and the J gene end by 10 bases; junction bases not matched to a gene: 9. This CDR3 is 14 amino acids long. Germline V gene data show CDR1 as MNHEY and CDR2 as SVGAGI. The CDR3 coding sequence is TGTGCCAGCGGTACCGGGACAGGGAACTCACCCCTCCACTTT. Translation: CASGTGTGNSPLHF.